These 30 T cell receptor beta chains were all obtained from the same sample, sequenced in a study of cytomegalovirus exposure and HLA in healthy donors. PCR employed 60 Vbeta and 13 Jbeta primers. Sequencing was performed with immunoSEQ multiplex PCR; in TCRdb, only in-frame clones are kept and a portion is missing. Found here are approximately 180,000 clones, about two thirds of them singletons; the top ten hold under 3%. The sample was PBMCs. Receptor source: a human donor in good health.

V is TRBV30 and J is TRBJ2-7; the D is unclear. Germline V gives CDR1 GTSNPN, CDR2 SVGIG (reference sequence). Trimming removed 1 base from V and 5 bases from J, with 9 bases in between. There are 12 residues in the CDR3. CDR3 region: CAWSGQADEQYF. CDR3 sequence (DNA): TGTGCCTGGAGTGGCCAAGCCGACGAGCAGTACTTC.

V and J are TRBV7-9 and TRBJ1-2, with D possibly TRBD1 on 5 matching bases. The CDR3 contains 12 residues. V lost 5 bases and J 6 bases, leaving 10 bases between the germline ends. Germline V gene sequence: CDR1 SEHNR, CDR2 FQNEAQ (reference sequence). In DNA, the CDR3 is TGTGCCAGCAGCCAGGGTCCTAATGGCTACACCTTC. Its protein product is CASSQGPNGYTF.

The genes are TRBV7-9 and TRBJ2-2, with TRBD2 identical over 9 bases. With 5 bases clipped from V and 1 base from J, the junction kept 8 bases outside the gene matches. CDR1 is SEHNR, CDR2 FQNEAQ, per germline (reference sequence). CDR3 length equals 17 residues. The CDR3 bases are TGTGCCAGCAGCCCAGGGCGGGGGGGCCTGAACACCGGGGAGCTGTTTTTT. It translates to CASSPGRGGLNTGELFF.

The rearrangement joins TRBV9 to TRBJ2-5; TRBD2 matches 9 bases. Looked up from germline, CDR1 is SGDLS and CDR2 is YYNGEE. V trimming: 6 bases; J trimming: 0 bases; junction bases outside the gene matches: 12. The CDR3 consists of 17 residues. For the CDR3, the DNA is TGTGCCAGCAACCCAGAGGGGGCTAGCGGGGACCAAGAGACCCAGTACTTC. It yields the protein CASNPEGASGDQETQYF.

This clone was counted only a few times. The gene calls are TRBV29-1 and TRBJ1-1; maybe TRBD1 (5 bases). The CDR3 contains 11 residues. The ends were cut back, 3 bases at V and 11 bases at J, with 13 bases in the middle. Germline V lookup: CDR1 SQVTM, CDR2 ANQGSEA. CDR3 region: CSVEPWQGAFF. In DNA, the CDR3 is TGCAGCGTTGAGCCCTGGCAGGGTGCTTTCTTT.

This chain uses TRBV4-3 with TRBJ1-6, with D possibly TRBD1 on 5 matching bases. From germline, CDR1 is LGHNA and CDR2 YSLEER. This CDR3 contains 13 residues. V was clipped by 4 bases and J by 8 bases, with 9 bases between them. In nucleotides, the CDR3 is TGCGCCAGCAGCCGGGGCAAGGATTCACCCCTCCACTTT. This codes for CASSRGKDSPLHF.

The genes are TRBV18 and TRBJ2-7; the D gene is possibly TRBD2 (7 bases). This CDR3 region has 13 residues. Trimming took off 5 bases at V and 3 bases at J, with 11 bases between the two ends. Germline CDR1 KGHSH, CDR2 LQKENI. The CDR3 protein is CASSGGANYEQYF. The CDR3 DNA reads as TGTGCCAGCTCAGGGGGGGCCAACTACGAGCAGTACTTC.

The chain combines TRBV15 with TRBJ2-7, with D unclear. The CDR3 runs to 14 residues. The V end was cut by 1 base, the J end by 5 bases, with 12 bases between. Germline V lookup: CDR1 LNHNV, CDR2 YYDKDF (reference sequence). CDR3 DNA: TGTGCCACCAGCAGAGCCCTCGCCCCTAACGAGCAGTACTTC. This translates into CATSRALAPNEQYF.

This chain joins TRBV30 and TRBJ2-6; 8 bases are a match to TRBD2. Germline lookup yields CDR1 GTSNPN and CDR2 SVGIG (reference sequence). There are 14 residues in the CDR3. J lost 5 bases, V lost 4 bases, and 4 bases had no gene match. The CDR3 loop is CAWKRGRRANVLTF. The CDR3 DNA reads TGTGCCTGGAAGCGGGGGCGTAGGGCCAACGTCCTGACTTTC.

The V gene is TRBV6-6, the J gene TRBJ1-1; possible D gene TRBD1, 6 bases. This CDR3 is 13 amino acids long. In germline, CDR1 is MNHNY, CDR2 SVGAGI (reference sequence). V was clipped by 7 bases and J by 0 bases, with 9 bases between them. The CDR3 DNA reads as TGTGCCAGCATTGGACAGCTGAACACTGAAGCTTTCTTT. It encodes CASIGQLNTEAFF.

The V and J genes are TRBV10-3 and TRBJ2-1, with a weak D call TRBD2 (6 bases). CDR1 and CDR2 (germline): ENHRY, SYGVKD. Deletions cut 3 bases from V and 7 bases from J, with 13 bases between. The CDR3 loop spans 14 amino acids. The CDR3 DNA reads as TGTGCCATCAGTGACCGGGGAGGTGGAAATGAGCAGTTCTTC. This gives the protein CAISDRGGGNEQFF.

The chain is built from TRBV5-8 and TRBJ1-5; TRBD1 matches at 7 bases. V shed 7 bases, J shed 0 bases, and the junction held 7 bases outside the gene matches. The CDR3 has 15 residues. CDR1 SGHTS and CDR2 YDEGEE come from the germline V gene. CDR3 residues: CASRDSDNSNQPQHF. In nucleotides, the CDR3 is TGTGCCAGCCGGGACAGCGATAATAGCAATCAGCCCCAGCATTTT.

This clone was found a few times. CDR3 residues: CASSFLQGGSYEQYF. As DNA, the CDR3 is TGTGCCAGCAGCTTTTTACAGGGAGGGAGCTACGAGCAGTACTTC. The chain links TRBV7-2 to TRBJ2-7; maybe TRBD2 (7 bases). This CDR3 has 15 residues. Trimming removed 3 bases from V and 3 bases from J, with 15 bases in between. Germline lookup yields CDR1 SGHTA and CDR2 FQGNSA.

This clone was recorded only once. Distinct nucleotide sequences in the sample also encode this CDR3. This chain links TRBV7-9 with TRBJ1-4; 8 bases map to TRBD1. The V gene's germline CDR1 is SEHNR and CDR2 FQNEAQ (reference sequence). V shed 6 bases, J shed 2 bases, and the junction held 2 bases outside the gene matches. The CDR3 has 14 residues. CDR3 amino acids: CASSQGATNEKLFF. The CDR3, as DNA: TGTGCCAGCAGTCAGGGGGCTACTAATGAAAAACTGTTTTTT.

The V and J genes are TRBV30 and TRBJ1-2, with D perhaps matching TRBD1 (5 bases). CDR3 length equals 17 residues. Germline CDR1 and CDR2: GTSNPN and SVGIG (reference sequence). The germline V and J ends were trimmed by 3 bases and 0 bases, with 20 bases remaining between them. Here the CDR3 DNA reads TGTGCCTGGAGGAATCGACTGGACACCGCTTCTAACTATGGCTACACCTTC. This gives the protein CAWRNRLDTASNYGYTF.

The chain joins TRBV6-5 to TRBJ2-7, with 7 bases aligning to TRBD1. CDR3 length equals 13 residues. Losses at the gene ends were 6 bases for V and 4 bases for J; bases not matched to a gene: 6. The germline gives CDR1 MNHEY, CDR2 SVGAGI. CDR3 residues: CASSDRVTYEQYF. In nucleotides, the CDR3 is TGTGCCAGCAGCGACAGGGTGACGTACGAGCAGTACTTC.

CDR3 in amino acids: CASSKAGEGPLHF. CDR3 bases: TGTGCCAGTAGTAAGGCAGGGGAGGGACCCCTCCACTTT. The V gene is TRBV19, the J gene TRBJ1-6; D perhaps matches TRBD1 (6 bases). This CDR3 is built from 13 residues. The V gene's germline CDR1 is LNHDA and CDR2 SQIVND (reference sequence). Trimming cost V 4 bases and J 12 bases, with 13 bases left between them.

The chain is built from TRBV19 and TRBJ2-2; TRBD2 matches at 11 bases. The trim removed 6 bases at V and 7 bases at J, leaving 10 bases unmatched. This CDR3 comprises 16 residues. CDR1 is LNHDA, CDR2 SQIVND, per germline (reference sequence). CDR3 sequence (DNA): TGTGCCAGTAGACGAGGACTAGCGGGTGCGTACGGGGAGCTGTTTTTT. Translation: CASRRGLAGAYGELFF. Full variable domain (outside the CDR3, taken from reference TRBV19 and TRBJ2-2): DGGITQSPKYLFRKEGQNVTLSCEQNLNHDAMYWYRQDPGQGLRLIYYSQIVNDFQKGDIAEGYSVSREKKESFPLTVTSAQKNPTAFYLCASRRGLAGAYGELFFGEGSRLTVL.

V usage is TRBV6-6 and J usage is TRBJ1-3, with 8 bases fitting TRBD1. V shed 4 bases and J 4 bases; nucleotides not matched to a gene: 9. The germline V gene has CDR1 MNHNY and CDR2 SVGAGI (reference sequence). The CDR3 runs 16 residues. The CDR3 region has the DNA TGTGCCAGCAGTTTAGGACAGGGACATAACGGAAACACCATATATTTT. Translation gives CASSLGQGHNGNTIYF.

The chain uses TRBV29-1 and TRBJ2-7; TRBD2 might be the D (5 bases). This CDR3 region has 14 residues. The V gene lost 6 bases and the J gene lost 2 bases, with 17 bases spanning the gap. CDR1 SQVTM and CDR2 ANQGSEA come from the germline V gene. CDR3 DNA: TGCAGCGTAGAGAAGGGAGCAGAGGCCTACGAGCAGTACTTC. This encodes CSVEKGAEAYEQYF.

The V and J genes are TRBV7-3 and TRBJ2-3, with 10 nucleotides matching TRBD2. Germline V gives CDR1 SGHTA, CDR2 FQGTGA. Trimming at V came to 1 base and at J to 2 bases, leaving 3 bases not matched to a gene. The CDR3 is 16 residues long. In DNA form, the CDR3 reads TGTGCCAGCAGCTTAAGGCTAGCGGGGGTCACAGATACGCAGTATTTT. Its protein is CASSLRLAGVTDTQYF.

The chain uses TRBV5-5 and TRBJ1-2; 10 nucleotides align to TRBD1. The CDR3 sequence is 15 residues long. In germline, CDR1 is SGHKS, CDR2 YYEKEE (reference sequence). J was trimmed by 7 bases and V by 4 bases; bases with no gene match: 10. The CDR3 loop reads CASSLSAGQGFGYTF. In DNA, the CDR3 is TGTGCCAGCAGCCTCTCGGCGGGACAGGGGTTTGGCTACACCTTC.

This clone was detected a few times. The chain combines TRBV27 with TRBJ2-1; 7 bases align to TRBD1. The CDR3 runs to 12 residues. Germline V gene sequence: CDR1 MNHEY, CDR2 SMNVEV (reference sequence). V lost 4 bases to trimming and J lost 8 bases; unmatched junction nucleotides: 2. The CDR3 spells CASSYRGDEQFF. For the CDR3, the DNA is TGTGCCAGCAGTTACAGGGGCGATGAGCAGTTCTTC.

CDR3 protein: CASRFTAGTYEQYF. CDR3 bases: TGCGCCAGCCGGTTTACGGCGGGGACCTACGAGCAGTACTTC. The rearrangement links TRBV5-1 to TRBJ2-7, with a possible D match to TRBD2 (6 bases). This CDR3 has 14 residues. Trimming removed 7 bases at V and 2 bases at J, with 16 bases between. Germline V gives CDR1 SGHRS, CDR2 YFSETQ.

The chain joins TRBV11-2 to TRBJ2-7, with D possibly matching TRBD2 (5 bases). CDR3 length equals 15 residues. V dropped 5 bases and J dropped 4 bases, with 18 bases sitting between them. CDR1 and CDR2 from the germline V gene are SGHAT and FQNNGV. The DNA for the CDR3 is TGTGCCAGCAGCCCCAGTCCGGGGAAGAAATACGAGCAGTACTTC. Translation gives CASSPSPGKKYEQYF.

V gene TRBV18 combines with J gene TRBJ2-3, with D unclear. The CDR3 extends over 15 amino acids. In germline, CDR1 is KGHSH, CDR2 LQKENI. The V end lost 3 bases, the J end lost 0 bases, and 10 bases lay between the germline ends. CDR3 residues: CASSPSRSSTDTQYF. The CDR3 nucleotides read TGTGCCAGCTCACCCAGCAGGTCTAGCACAGATACGCAGTATTTT.

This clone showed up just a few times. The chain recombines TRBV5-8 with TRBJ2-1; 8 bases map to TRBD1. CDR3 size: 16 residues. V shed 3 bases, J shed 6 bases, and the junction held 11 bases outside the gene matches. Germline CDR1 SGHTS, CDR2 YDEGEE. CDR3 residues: CASSWLRTGNANEQFF. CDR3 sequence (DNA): TGTGCCAGCAGCTGGTTAAGGACAGGGAATGCCAATGAGCAGTTCTTC.

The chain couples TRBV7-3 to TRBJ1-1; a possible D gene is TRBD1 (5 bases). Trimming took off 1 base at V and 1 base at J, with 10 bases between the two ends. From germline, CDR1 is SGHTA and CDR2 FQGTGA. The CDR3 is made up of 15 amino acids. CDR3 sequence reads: CASSLRRGQNTEAFF. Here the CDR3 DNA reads TGTGCCAGCAGCTTAAGGCGGGGCCAGAACACTGAAGCTTTCTTT.

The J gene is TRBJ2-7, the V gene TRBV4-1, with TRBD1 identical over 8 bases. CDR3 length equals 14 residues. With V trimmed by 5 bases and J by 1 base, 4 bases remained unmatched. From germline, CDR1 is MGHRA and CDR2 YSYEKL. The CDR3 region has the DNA TGCGCCAGCAGCGCCAGGACAGGGTCCTACGAGCAGTACTTC. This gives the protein CASSARTGSYEQYF.

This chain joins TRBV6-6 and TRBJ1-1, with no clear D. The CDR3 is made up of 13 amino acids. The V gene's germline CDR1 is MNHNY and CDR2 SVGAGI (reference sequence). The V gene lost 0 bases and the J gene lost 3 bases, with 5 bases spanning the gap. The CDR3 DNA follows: TGTGCCAGCAGTTACTCCCGGGACACTGAAGCTTTCTTT. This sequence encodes CASSYSRDTEAFF.